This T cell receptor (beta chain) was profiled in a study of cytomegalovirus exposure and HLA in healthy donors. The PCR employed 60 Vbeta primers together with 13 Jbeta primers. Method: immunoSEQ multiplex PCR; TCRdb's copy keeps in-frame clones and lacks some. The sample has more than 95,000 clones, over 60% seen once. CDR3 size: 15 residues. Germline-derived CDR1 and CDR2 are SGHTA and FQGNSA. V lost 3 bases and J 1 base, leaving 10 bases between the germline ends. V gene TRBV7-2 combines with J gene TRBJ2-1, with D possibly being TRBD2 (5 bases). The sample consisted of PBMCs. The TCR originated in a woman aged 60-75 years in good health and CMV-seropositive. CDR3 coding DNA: TGTGCCAGCAGCTTGAGCAGCGGTTCCTACAATGAGCAGTTCTTC. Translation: CASSLSSGSYNEQFF.